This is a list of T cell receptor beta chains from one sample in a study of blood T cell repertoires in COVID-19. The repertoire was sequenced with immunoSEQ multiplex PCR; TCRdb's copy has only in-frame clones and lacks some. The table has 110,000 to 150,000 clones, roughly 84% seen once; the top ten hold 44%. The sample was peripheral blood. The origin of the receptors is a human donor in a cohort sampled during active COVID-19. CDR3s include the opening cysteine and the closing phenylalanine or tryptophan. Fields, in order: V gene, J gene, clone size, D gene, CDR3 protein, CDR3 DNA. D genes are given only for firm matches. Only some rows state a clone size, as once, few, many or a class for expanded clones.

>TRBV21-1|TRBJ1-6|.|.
CASSRNRGDSDSPLHF
TGTGCCAGCAGCAGAAACAGGGGGGATTCTGATTCACCCCTCCACTTT
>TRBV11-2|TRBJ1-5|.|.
CASSFTPLQPQHF
TGTGCCAGCAGCTTCACACCGCTTCAGCCCCAGCATTTT
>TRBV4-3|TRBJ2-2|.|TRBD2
CASSQKAGGNTGELFF
TGCGCCAGCAGCCAAAAAGCGGGGGGGAACACCGGGGAGCTGTTTTTT
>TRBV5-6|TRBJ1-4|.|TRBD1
CASSSLGPGQVNEKLFF
TGTGCCAGCAGCTCGTTAGGACCGGGACAGGTGAATGAAAAACTGTTTTTT
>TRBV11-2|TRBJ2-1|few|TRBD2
CASSLLAGGDEQFF
TGTGCCAGCAGCTTACTAGCGGGAGGGGATGAGCAGTTCTTC
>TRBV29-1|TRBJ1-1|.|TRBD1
CSVGGQGAGTEAFF
TGCAGCGTCGGCGGACAGGGGGCAGGAACTGAAGCTTTCTTT
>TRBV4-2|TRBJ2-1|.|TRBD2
CASSQVAGLVGNEQFF
TGTGCCAGCAGCCAAGTCGCTGGACTAGTGGGGAATGAGCAGTTCTTC
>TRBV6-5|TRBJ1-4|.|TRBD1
CASSSRQGNEKLFF
TGTGCCAGCAGTTCCCGACAGGGAAACGAAAAACTGTTTTTT
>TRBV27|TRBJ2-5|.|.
CASSAYGTQYF
TGTGCCAGCAGTGCCTATGGGACCCAGTACTTC
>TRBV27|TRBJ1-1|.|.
CASSLFGGVGTEAFF
TGTGCCAGCAGTTTATTTGGGGGGGTAGGCACTGAAGCTTTCTTT
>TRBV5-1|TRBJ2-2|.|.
CASSLVGRGTGELFF
TGCGCCAGCAGCTTGGTTGGGAGAGGGACCGGGGAGCTGTTTTTT
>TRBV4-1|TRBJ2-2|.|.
CASSPRLGGWGGELFF
TGCGCCAGCAGCCCCCGTCTAGGAGGGTGGGGCGGGGAGCTGTTTTTT
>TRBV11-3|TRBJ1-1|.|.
CASSPGGRDTEAFF
TGTGCCAGCAGCCCTGGGGGCCGGGACACTGAAGCTTTCTTT
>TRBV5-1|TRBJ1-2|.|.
CASSLVSQGNGYTF
TGCGCCAGCAGCTTGGTATCGCAGGGGAATGGCTACACCTTC
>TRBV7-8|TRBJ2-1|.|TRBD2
CASSPRGASGYNEQFF
TGTGCCAGCAGCCCTAGGGGGGCTAGCGGGTACAATGAGCAGTTCTTC
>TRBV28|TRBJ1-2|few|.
CARSLVERLNYGYTF
TGTGCCAGAAGTTTGGTAGAGAGGCTTAACTATGGCTACACCTTC
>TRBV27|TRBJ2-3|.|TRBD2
CASRQAGGPTDTQYF
TGTGCCAGCAGACAAGCGGGAGGGCCGACAGATACGCAGTATTTT
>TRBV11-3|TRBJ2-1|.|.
CASSLTRTQNEQFF
TGTGCCAGCAGCTTAACTAGAACGCAGAATGAGCAGTTCTTC
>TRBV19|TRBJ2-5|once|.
CASSFQETQYF
TGTGCCAGTAGCTTCCAAGAGACCCAGTACTTC
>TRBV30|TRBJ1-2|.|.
CAWGEGPGYGYTF
TGTGCCTGGGGGGAGGGGCCTGGGTATGGCTACACCTTC
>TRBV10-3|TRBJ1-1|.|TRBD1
CAISDRDRETKTEAFF
TGTGCCATCAGTGACCGGGACAGGGAGACAAAGACTGAAGCTTTCTTT
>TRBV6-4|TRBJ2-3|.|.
CASSDSGSGQDTQYF
TGTGCCAGCAGTGACTCGGGGAGCGGTCAAGATACGCAGTATTTT
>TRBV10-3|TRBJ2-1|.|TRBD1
CAISVRTGENEQFF
TGTGCCATCAGTGTACGGACAGGGGAAAATGAGCAGTTCTTC
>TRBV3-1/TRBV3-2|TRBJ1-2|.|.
CASTPRPGGGGYTF
TGTGCCAGCACCCCAAGGCCAGGAGGTGGTGGCTACACCTTC
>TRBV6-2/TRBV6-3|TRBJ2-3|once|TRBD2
CASSPGLADGADTQYF
TGTGCCAGCAGCCCCGGACTAGCCGACGGGGCAGATACGCAGTATTTT
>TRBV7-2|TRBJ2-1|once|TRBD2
CASSLGRRGAGGRRNEQFF
TGTGCCAGCAGCTTAGGCCGCCGGGGGGCGGGAGGGAGAAGAAATGAGCAGTTCTTC
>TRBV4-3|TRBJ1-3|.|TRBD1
CASSQDRGISGNTIYF
TGCGCCAGCAGCCAGGACAGGGGGATCTCTGGAAACACCATATATTTT